These T cell receptor beta chains were read from a single sample in a study of T cell responses to AZD1222 COVID-19 vaccine. Generated by immunoSEQ multiplex PCR, the TCRdb table keeps only in-frame clones and is missing some. The table includes 100,000 to 150,000 clones, 87% detected once. The sample here was peripheral blood, taken on day 0 of AZD1222 vaccination. The receptors shown here come from an adult in good health. The CDR3 runs from the conserved cysteine through the conserved F or W. The D gene is left open where the match is weak. Clone size is shown for a subset of rows, as once, few, many or a class of expanded clone.

abundance,j_gene,d_gene,v_gene,CDR3nt,CDR3aa
NA,TRBJ2-7,NA,TRBV5-1,TGCGCCAGCAGCTTGGTCGGAGGACGGCGCCCGACTTACGAGCAGTACTTC,CASSLVGGRRPTYEQYF
NA,TRBJ2-2,NA,TRBV5-8,TGTGCCAGCAGCTTGGGGGGGGCGAACACCGGGGAGCTGTTTTTT,CASSLGGANTGELFF
NA,TRBJ1-6,NA,TRBV10-3,TGTGCCATCAGTGCGGATGGAACCTATAATTCACCCCTCCACTTT,CAISADGTYNSPLHF
NA,TRBJ1-6,NA,TRBV2,TGTGCCAGCAGATGGGATGGGGGTTCACCCCTCCACTTT,CASRWDGGSPLHF
NA,TRBJ1-4,TRBD1,TRBV7-9,TGTGCCAGCAGCAGAGATCTGGACAGGCCGGAAAAACTGTTTTTT,CASSRDLDRPEKLFF
NA,TRBJ2-3,NA,TRBV5-1,TGCGCCAGCAGCCCCGAAAGCACAGATACGCAGTATTTT,CASSPESTDTQYF
NA,TRBJ2-7,TRBD1,TRBV25-1,TGTGCCAGCAGTGAATTGGGACAGGGGTCCTACGAGCAGTACTTC,CASSELGQGSYEQYF
NA,TRBJ1-1,NA,TRBV19,TGTGCCACAAAGCGACCAAACATGAACACTGAAGCTTTCTTT,CATKRPNMNTEAFF
NA,TRBJ1-1,TRBD1,TRBV7-2,TGTGCCAGCAGCCGGACAGGGATTGAAGCTTTCTTT,CASSRTGIEAFF
NA,TRBJ1-4,NA,TRBV7-2,TGTGCCAGCAGCTCTGGACAGCCTAATGAAAAACTGTTTTTT,CASSSGQPNEKLFF
NA,TRBJ2-1,NA,TRBV6-4,TGTGCCAGCAGTGACGGTATAGGTCCGAACAATGAGCAGTTCTTC,CASSDGIGPNNEQFF
NA,TRBJ2-4,NA,TRBV19,TGTGCCAGCGGGGAACAGGGACAAGCCAAAAACATTCAGTACTTC,CASGEQGQAKNIQYF
NA,TRBJ2-7,NA,TRBV24-1,TGTGCCACCAGTAAGGACACGAGCGAGCAGTACTTC,CATSKDTSEQYF
NA,TRBJ1-2,NA,TRBV30,TGTGCCTGGAGTGTACCAGGCTATGGCTACACCTTC,CAWSVPGYGYTF
NA,TRBJ2-3,TRBD1,TRBV18,TGTGCCAGCTCACCCGACAGGGCAGATACGCAGTATTTT,CASSPDRADTQYF
NA,TRBJ2-7,NA,TRBV7-6,TGTGCCAGCAGCTTAGTTGGGGGGGCCTTGGGAGAGCAGTACTTC,CASSLVGGALGEQYF
NA,TRBJ1-6,NA,TRBV7-5,TGTGTCAGAAGCTTGATAAACAGGGGATTGGGGCCCCTCCACTTT,CVRSLINRGLGPLHF
few,TRBJ2-3,NA,TRBV6-5,TGTGCCAGCACGGACAGTAGCACAGATACGCAGTATTTT,CASTDSSTDTQYF
NA,TRBJ2-6,NA,TRBV5-1,TGCGCCAGCACCGCAACGGGGTACTCTGGGGCCAACGTCCTGACTTTC,CASTATGYSGANVLTF
NA,TRBJ1-5,TRBD1,TRBV27,TGTGCCAGCAGTGAGCGACAGGGCTACAATCAGCCCCAGCATTTT,CASSERQGYNQPQHF
NA,TRBJ2-7,NA,TRBV12-3/TRBV12-4,TGTGCCAGCAGTAACCAATACGAGCAGTACTTC,CASSNQYEQYF
NA,TRBJ1-4,NA,TRBV28,TGTGCCAGCAGTTTTAGTACCAATAATGAAAAACTGTTTTTT,CASSFSTNNEKLFF
NA,TRBJ2-7,NA,TRBV20-1,TGCAGTGCCTTTCGGGGCTACGAGCAGTACTTC,CSAFRGYEQYF
NA,TRBJ2-7,TRBD2,TRBV4-1,TGCGCCAGCAGCCAACTGGCCGGGACGGGGGGGGAGCAGTACTTC,CASSQLAGTGGEQYF
NA,TRBJ1-4,TRBD1,TRBV28,TGTGCCAGCAGTGCGACCGAAACAGGGGGCCGGGAAAAACTGTTTTTT,CASSATETGGREKLFF
NA,TRBJ2-3,NA,TRBV19,TGTGCCAGTAGTATCCGGGCGTGGGGGCCCACAGATACGCAGTATTTT,CASSIRAWGPTDTQYF
NA,TRBJ2-7,NA,TRBV29-1,TGCAGCGTTGAAGGGCCAGGGCGGAACTACGAGCAGTACTTC,CSVEGPGRNYEQYF